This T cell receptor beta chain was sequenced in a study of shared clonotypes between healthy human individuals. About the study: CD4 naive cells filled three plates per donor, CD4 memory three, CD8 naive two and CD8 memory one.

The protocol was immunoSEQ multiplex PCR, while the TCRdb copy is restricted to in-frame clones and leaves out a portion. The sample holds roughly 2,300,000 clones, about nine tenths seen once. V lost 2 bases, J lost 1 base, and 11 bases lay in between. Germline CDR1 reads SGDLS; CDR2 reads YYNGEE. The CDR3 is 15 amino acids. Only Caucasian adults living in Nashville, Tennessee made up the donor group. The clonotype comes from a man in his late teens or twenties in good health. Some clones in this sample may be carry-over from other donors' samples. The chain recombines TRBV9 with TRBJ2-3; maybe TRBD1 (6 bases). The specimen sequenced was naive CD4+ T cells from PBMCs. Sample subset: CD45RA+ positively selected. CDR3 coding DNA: TGTGCCAGCAGCGTGGGGAACAGGGGCACAGATACGCAGTATTTT. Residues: CASSVGNRGTDTQYF. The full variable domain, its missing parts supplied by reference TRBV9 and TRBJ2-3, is DSGVTQTPKHLITATGQRVTLRCSPRSGDLSVYWYQQSLDQGLQFLIQYYNGEERAKGNILERFSAQQFPDLHSELNLSSLELGDSALYFCASSVGNRGTDTQYFGPGTRLTVL.